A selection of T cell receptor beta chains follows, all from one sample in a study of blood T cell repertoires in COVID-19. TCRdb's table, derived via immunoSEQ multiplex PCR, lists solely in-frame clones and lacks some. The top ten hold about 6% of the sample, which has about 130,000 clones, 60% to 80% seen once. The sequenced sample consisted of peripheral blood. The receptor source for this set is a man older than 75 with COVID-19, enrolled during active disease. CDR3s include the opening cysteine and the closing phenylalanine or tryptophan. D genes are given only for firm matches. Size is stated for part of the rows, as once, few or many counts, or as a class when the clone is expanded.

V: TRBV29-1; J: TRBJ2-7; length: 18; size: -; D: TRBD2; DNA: TGCAGCGTTGATGATAGCGGTCTAGCGGGGGACCAGTCCTACGAGCAGTACTTC; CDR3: CSVDDSGLAGDQSYEQYF
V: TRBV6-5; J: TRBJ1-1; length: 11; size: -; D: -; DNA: TGTGCCAGCAGTCCCCGGGGTGAAGCTTTCTTT; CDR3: CASSPRGEAFF
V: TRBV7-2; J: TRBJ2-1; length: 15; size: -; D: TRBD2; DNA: TGTGCCAGCAGCCCTCTAGCGGGAGGGTATAATGAGCAGTTCTTC; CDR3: CASSPLAGGYNEQFF
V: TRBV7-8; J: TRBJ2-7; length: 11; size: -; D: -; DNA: TGTGCCAGCAGCTTAGCGACTGTGCAGTACTTC; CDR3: CASSLATVQYF
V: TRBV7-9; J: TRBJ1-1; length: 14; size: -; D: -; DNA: TGTGCCAGCAGCTTCAGGGTGACGAACACTGAAGCTTTCTTT; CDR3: CASSFRVTNTEAFF
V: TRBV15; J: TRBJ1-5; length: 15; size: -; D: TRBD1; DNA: TGTGCCACCAGCCTTCGGACAGGGCCAAATCAGCCCCAGCATTTT; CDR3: CATSLRTGPNQPQHF
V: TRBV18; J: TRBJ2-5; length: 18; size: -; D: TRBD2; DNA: TGTGCCAGCTCACCGCGTACGGCTAGCGGGACGTCCCAAGAGACCCAGTACTTC; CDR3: CASSPRTASGTSQETQYF
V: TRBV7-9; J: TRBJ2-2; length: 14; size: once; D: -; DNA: TGTGCCAGCAGCCGACTAGAGCAAACCGGGGAGCTGTTTTTT; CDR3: CASSRLEQTGELFF
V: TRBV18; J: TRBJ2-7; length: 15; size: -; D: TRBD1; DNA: TGTGCCAGCTCACCAGGGACAGGGAGCTCCTACGAGCAGTACTTC; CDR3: CASSPGTGSSYEQYF
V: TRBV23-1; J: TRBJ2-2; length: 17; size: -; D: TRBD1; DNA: TGCGCCAGCAGTCCTCATCGGACAGGGATGAACACCGGGGAGCTGTTTTTT; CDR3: CASSPHRTGMNTGELFF
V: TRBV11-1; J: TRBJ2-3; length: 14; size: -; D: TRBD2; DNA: TGTGCCAGCAGCTCTCGGACTAGCGTCCTTACGCAGTATTTT; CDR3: CASSSRTSVLTQYF
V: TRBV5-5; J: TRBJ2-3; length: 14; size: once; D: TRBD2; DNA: TGTGCCAGCAATCGTCTAGCGGGATCAGATACGCAGTATTTT; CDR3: CASNRLAGSDTQYF
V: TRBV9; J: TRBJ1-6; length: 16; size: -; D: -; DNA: TGTGCCAGCAGCGTAGACCCGGTCTCCTATAATTCACCCCTCCACTTT; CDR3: CASSVDPVSYNSPLHF
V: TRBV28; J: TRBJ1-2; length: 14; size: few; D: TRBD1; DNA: TGTGCCAGCAGTTACCTGGGACAGAACTATGGCTACACCTTC; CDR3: CASSYLGQNYGYTF
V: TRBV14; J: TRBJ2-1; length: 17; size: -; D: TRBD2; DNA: TGTGCCAGCAGCCATCTAGCGGGAGGGCCCATCTACAATGAGCAGTTCTTC; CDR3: CASSHLAGGPIYNEQFF
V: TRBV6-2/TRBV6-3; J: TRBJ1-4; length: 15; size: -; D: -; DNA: TGTGCCAGCAGTTTCGGAGGAGCCATGAATGAAAAACTGTTTTTT; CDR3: CASSFGGAMNEKLFF
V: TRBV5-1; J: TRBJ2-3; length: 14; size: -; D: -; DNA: TGCGCCAGCAGCTTGGGGAGAGTTGGCGATACGCAGTATTTT; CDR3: CASSLGRVGDTQYF
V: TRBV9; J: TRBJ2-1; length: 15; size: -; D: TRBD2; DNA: TGTGCCAGCAGCGTAGGCACTAGCGGTGACAATGAGCAGTTCTTC; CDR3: CASSVGTSGDNEQFF
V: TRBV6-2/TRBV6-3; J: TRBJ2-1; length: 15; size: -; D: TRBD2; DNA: TGTGCCAGCAGTTATGGGACTAGCTTCGACGATGAGCAGTTCTTC; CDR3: CASSYGTSFDDEQFF
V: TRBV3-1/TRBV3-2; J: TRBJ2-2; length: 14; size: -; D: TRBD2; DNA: TGTGCCAGCAGCATGGGGACTAGCGCCGGGGAGCTGTTTTTT; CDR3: CASSMGTSAGELFF
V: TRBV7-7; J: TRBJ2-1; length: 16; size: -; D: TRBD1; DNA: TGTGCTAGCAGCTTAACTTGGACAGGGGCCTACAATGAGCAGTTCTTC; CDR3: CASSLTWTGAYNEQFF
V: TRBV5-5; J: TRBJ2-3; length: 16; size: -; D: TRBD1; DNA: TGTGCCAGCAGCTTGGAGGGGACAGGGGGTACAGATACGCAGTATTTT; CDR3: CASSLEGTGGTDTQYF
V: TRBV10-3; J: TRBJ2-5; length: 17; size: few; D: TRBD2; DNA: TGTGCCATCAGTGAAGGGGCTAGCGGGAGGTTGTCAGAGACCCAGTACTTC; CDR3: CAISEGASGRLSETQYF
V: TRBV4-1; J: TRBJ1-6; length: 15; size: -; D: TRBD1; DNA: TGCGCCAGCAGCCTCACAGGGGCGGATAATTCACCCCTCCACTTT; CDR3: CASSLTGADNSPLHF
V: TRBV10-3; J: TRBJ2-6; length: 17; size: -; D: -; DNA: TGTGCCATCAGTGAGTCCCCCCTCAGGGGAGGGGCCAACGTCCTGACTTTC; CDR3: CAISESPLRGGANVLTF
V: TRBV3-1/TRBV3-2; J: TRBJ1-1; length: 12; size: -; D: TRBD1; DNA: TGTGCCAGCAGCCAAGAACAGGGGAAAGTTTTCTTT; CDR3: CASSQEQGKVFF
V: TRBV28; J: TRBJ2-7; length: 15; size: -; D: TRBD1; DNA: TGTGCCAGCAGCCCTGGGACAGGGGGTTCGTACGAGCAGTACTTC; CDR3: CASSPGTGGSYEQYF
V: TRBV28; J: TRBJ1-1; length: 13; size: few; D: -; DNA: TGTGCCAGCAGTTTCGACCAGGCCACTGAAGCTTTCTTT; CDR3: CASSFDQATEAFF
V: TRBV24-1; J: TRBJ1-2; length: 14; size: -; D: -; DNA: TGTGCCACCAGTGATTTCTCCAGGGAATATGGCTACACCTTC; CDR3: CATSDFSREYGYTF
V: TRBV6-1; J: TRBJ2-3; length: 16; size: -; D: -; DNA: TGTGCCAGCAGTGAAGCGCTTGTTCGGTACACAGATACGCAGTATTTT; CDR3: CASSEALVRYTDTQYF
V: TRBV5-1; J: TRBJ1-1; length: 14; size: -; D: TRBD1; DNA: TGCGCCAGCAGTTTAACAGGGGCGAACACTGAAGCTTTCTTT; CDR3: CASSLTGANTEAFF
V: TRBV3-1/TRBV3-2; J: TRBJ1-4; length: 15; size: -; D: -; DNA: TGTGCCAGCAGCCAAGGGGCAGGGTTGGGAGAAAAACTGTTTTTT; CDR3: CASSQGAGLGEKLFF
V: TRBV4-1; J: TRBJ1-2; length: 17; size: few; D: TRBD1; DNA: TGCGCCAGCAGCCAAGAAATAAAACGGAGGGGGCACGCTGGCTACACCTTC; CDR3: CASSQEIKRRGHAGYTF